The 23 T cell receptor beta chains below were found in one sample sequenced in a study of blood T cell repertoires in COVID-19. TCRdb keeps only in-frame clones here, not all; method: immunoSEQ multiplex PCR. The sample shows 200,000 to 300,000 clones, roughly 90% of them seen only once. The sequenced sample consisted of peripheral blood. The receptors were sampled from a man in his sixties who had recovered from COVID-19.

The chain joins TRBV6-4 to TRBJ1-2; 7 positions match TRBD1. V lost 5 bases to trimming and J lost 0 bases; unmatched junction nucleotides: 3. The CDR3 consists of 14 residues. The germline CDR1 and CDR2 sequences are MRHNA and SNTAGT. For the CDR3, the DNA is TGTGCCAGCAGTAGGGACAGCACTAACTATGGCTACACCTTC. It is translated as CASSRDSTNYGYTF.

The gene calls are TRBV7-8 and TRBJ1-1; D is unresolved. The V gene's germline CDR1 is SGHVS and CDR2 FQNEAQ. Trimming shortened V by 2 bases and J by 9 bases, and 10 bases separated the two germline ends. The CDR3 has 12 residues. The CDR3 sequence is CASSLNQAQAFF. The CDR3 DNA sequence: TGTGCCAGCAGCTTAAACCAGGCTCAAGCTTTCTTT.

V and J are TRBV6-5 and TRBJ1-1; D is uncertain. Trimming removed 10 bases from V and 1 base from J, with 13 bases in between. This CDR3 has 13 amino acids. The V gene's germline CDR1 is MNHEY and CDR2 SVGAGI. CDR3 nucleotides: TGTGCCACCTGGAGGCAGGCGAACACTGAAGCTTTCTTT. Translating it yields CATWRQANTEAFF.

J is TRBJ2-7 and V is TRBV9; a possible D gene is TRBD1 (7 bases). CDR3 length: 14 amino acids. The V end was cut by 0 bases, the J end by 6 bases, with 13 bases between. The germline V gene has CDR1 SGDLS and CDR2 YYNGEE. CDR3 sequence: CASSVARGVSEQYF. In DNA, the CDR3 is TGTGCCAGCAGCGTAGCCAGGGGGGTAAGCGAGCAGTACTTC.

V gene TRBV27 combines with J gene TRBJ1-5; D is undetermined. CDR3 length: 16 amino acids. The V end was cut by 5 bases, the J end by 0 bases, with 14 bases between. Germline loops: CDR1 MNHEY, CDR2 SMNVEV (reference sequence). The CDR3 bases are TGTGCCAGCAGTCCGAGTAAGTGGTATAGCAATCAGCCCCAGCATTTT. Protein product: CASSPSKWYSNQPQHF.

This clone was detected only a few times. The chain has TRBV3-1 (or the pseudogene TRBV3-2) and TRBJ2-7; D may be TRBD1 (6 bases). CDR1 and CDR2 from the germline V gene are LGHDT and YNNKEL (reference sequence). CDR3 length: 14 residues. The germline V and J ends were trimmed by 7 bases and 5 bases, with 18 bases remaining between them. The DNA of the CDR3 is TGTGCCAGCACCCTTGGACAGCGGCCCCACGAGCAGTACTTC. Translation gives CASTLGQRPHEQYF.

The DNA of the CDR3 is TGTGCCATCAGTGACGACAACTACGAGCAGTACTTC. Amino acids: CAISDDNYEQYF. The gene calls are TRBV10-3 and TRBJ2-7; D unclear. The CDR3 is 12 residues long. Germline CDR1 and CDR2: ENHRY and SYGVKD. With 3 bases removed from V and 3 bases from J, the gap between germline ends came to 6 bases.

The CDR3 DNA reads as TGTGCCAGCAGCTTCCGGGACAGGTCTCACTCTGGGGCCAACGTCCTGACTTTC. Residues: CASSFRDRSHSGANVLTF. V gene TRBV7-6 combines with J gene TRBJ2-6; 8 positions agree with TRBD1. V trimming: 3 bases; J trimming: 0 bases; junction bases outside the gene matches: 7. The germline CDR1 and CDR2 sequences are SGHVS and FNYEAQ. The CDR3 is made up of 18 amino acids.

The rearrangement uses TRBV9 and TRBJ1-2; TRBD1 might be the D (6 bases). The CDR3 is 16 amino acids. V was clipped by 0 bases and J by 1 base, with 13 bases between them. Germline V gene lookup returns CDR1 SGDLS and CDR2 YYNGEE. CDR3: CASSVGGTNLNYGYTF. The CDR3 DNA reads TGTGCCAGCAGCGTAGGGGGGACAAACCTTAACTATGGCTACACCTTC.

This clone was observed a few times. This rearrangement joins TRBV7-9 to TRBJ2-1; perhaps TRBD2 as D (5 bases). Germline-derived CDR1 and CDR2 are SEHNR and FQNEAQ (reference sequence). Trimming stripped 1 base from V and 9 bases from J, with 10 bases between. This CDR3 comprises 13 residues. The DNA for the CDR3 is TGTGCCAGCAGCTTAGTGCGGGTCGGTGAGCAGTTCTTC. Its protein product is CASSLVRVGEQFF.

The CDR3 loop reads CASSPLRGASGELFF. In DNA form, the CDR3 reads TGTGCCAGCAGCCCCCTCAGGGGCGCGAGCGGGGAGCTGTTTTTT. J is TRBJ2-2 and V is TRBV11-1; D might be TRBD1 (6 bases). Trimming took 5 bases from V and 7 from J, leaving 17 bases between them. This CDR3 comprises 15 residues. CDR1 is SGHAT, CDR2 FQDESV, per germline (reference sequence). Together with reference TRBV11-1 and TRBJ2-2, the CDR3 gives the full variable domain: EAEVAQSPRYKITEKSQAVAFWCDPISGHATLYWYRQILGQGPELLVQFQDESVVDDSQLPKDRFSAERLKGVDSTLKIQPAELGDSAMYLCASSPLRGASGELFFGEGSRLTVL.

The chain recombines TRBV11-1 with TRBJ1-1, with D perhaps TRBD1 (6 bases). Germline V lookup: CDR1 SGHAT, CDR2 FQDESV (reference sequence). The CDR3 length is 14 residues. Deletions cut 5 bases from V and 0 bases from J, with 10 bases between. This CDR3 is CASSRTAMNTEAFF. CDR3 DNA sequence: TGTGCCAGCAGCCGGACAGCCATGAACACTGAAGCTTTCTTT.

This chain uses TRBV19 with TRBJ1-5; D is uncertain. Trimming took off 9 bases at V and 4 bases at J, with 31 bases between the two ends. CDR1 is LNHDA, CDR2 SQIVND, per germline (reference sequence). This CDR3 is 19 amino acids long. In nucleotides, the CDR3 is TGTGCCAGCTCCGCGGATGGCCACCAAGGTACGCTTATTAATCAGCCCCAGCATTTT. Amino acids: CASSADGHQGTLINQPQHF.

The V gene is TRBV30, the J gene TRBJ2-7; unclear D gene. Trimming pared 2 bases from V and 9 bases from J, leaving 11 bases between. Germline CDR1 GTSNPN, CDR2 SVGIG (reference sequence). This CDR3 comprises 11 residues. DNA for the CDR3: TGTGCCTGGAGTCGAGATCTCGGGCAGTACTTC. Translating it yields CAWSRDLGQYF.

The J gene is TRBJ2-2, the V gene TRBV5-1, with TRBD2 matching over 8 bases. Germline V gives CDR1 SGHRS, CDR2 YFSETQ. This CDR3 spans 13 amino acids. Trimming cost V 3 bases and J 6 bases; bases outside gene matches: 1. DNA for the CDR3: TGCGCCAGCAGCTCGGGACTAGCCGGGGAGCTGTTTTTT. As protein: CASSSGLAGELFF.

The V call is TRBV5-1, the J call TRBJ1-2, with unresolved D. Germline V lookup: CDR1 SGHRS, CDR2 YFSETQ. This CDR3 contains 12 residues. Trimming removed 0 bases from V and 7 bases from J, with 7 bases in between. CDR3 residues: CASSLVSGGYTF. CDR3 in DNA: TGCGCCAGCAGCTTGGTATCGGGTGGCTACACCTTC.

In DNA, the CDR3 is TGTGCCAGCAGCCAAGGTGACAGGGGCAGAAATGAAAAACTGTTTTTT. This gives the protein CASSQGDRGRNEKLFF. This rearrangement joins TRBV4-2 to TRBJ1-4, with TRBD1 matching 8 bases. The CDR3 length is 16 residues. CDR1 is LGHNA and CDR2 is YNFKEQ in the germline V gene. The ends lost 1 base at V and 5 bases at J; junction bases unmatched: 6.

The chain uses TRBV9 and TRBJ2-7, with TRBD2 as a possible D gene (5 bases). Germline V gene data show CDR1 as SGDLS and CDR2 as YYNGEE. V was cut by 0 bases and J by 5 bases, with 12 bases left in between. The CDR3 has 14 amino acids. This CDR3 is CASSVVPGSNEQYF. The CDR3 DNA follows: TGTGCCAGCAGCGTAGTTCCGGGGTCCAACGAGCAGTACTTC.

This chain joins TRBV4-2 and TRBJ1-4; D not resolved. The V end lost 1 base, the J end lost 8 bases, and 11 bases lay between the germline ends. This CDR3 region has 14 residues. CDR1 LGHNA and CDR2 YNFKEQ come from the germline V gene. The CDR3 region is CASSQVQDNEKLFF. The CDR3 DNA follows: TGTGCCAGCAGCCAAGTTCAGGATAACGAAAAACTGTTTTTT.

The gene calls are TRBV20-1 and TRBJ1-5; D possibly corresponds to TRBD1 (6 bases). The V gene lost 6 bases and the J gene lost 5 bases, with 14 bases spanning the gap. Per germline, CDR1 DFQATT and CDR2 SNEGSKA (reference sequence). The CDR3 covers 13 residues. The CDR3 region has the DNA TGCAGTGCAAGTACAGGGAGGGATCAGCCCCAGCATTTT. This sequence encodes CSASTGRDQPQHF.

The chain carries TRBV18 and TRBJ2-1; 11 bases fit TRBD1. This CDR3 has 15 amino acids. Germline CDR1 is KGHSH and CDR2 is LQKENI. The J segment lost 7 bases and the V segment lost 6 bases, leaving 8 bases of the junction unmatched. CDR3 in DNA: TGTGCCAGCTCCTTGGGGACAGGGGGTACGAATGAGCAGTTCTTC. Its protein is CASSLGTGGTNEQFF.

The chain couples TRBV19 to TRBJ1-2, with 10 bases aligning to TRBD1. Germline V gene sequence: CDR1 LNHDA, CDR2 SQIVND (reference sequence). This CDR3 is built from 15 residues. V was pared by 5 bases and J by 4 bases, with 7 bases of the junction left unmatched. In DNA, the CDR3 is TGTGCCAGTAGTGCGCGACAGGGGGCGACCTATGGCTACACCTTC. It specifies CASSARQGATYGYTF.

The V and J genes are TRBV6-5 and TRBJ1-6, with TRBD1 matching over 7 bases. V was pared by 7 bases and J by 7 bases, with 10 bases of the junction left unmatched. The CDR3 extends over 15 amino acids. Per the germline V gene, CDR1 is MNHEY and CDR2 is SVGAGI. The CDR3: CASKSRTGLNSPLHF. The CDR3 DNA follows: TGTGCCAGCAAATCTCGGACAGGTTTGAATTCACCCCTCCACTTT.